Shown below are 22 T cell receptor beta chains from a single sample sequenced in a study of blood T cell repertoires in COVID-19. Sequencing used immunoSEQ multiplex PCR; TCRdb keeps in-frame clones, though not all of them. The data contain tens of thousands of clones, approximately 80% of them singletons. The material sequenced was PBMCs or T cells enriched from blood (not recorded which). Receptors were obtained from a woman aged 35 to 49 with acute COVID-19.

The V gene is TRBV28, the J gene TRBJ2-7; 7 bases map to TRBD1. There are 11 residues in the CDR3. After removal of 10 bases from V and 3 bases from J, the junction contained 3 bases not matched to a gene. Germline assignment: CDR1 MDHEN and CDR2 SYDVKM. This chain's CDR3 is CATRDSYEQYF. The CDR3 bases are TGTGCCACCCGGGACAGCTACGAGCAGTACTTC.

The J gene is TRBJ1-1, the V gene TRBV29-1; the D is unclear. V was shortened by 4 bases and J by 8 bases, with 8 bases between the two germline ends. CDR1 SQVTM and CDR2 ANQGSEA come from the germline V gene. The CDR3 covers 10 residues. The CDR3: CSVGVYEAFF. CDR3 nucleotide sequence: TGCAGCGTTGGAGTGTACGAAGCTTTCTTT.

The gene calls are TRBV6-5 and TRBJ2-1; weak D call: TRBD1 (5 bases). CDR1 MNHEY and CDR2 SVGAGI come from the germline V gene. The V end was cut by 10 bases, the J end by 2 bases, with 15 bases between. The length of the CDR3 is 14 residues. CDR3 region: CATQDTFAYNEQFF. CDR3 nucleotides: TGTGCCACTCAGGACACCTTCGCCTACAATGAGCAGTTCTTC.

The genes are TRBV28 and TRBJ2-1, with TRBD1 as a possible D gene (6 bases). V was trimmed by 5 bases and J by 6 bases, leaving 14 bases between them. CDR1 and CDR2 from the germline V gene are MDHEN and SYDVKM. The CDR3 is 14 residues long. The CDR3 DNA follows: TGTGCCAGCAGTCCCGGGACAATGCGCAATGAGCAGTTCTTC. It is translated as CASSPGTMRNEQFF. Combining the CDR3 with reference TRBV28 and TRBJ2-1 gives the whole variable domain DVKVTQSSRYLVKRTGEKVFLECVQDMDHENMFWYRQDPGLGLRLIYFSYDVKMKEKGDIPEGYSVSREKKERFSLILESASTNQTSMYLCASSPGTMRNEQFFGPGTRLTVL.

The count of this clone is one. The rearrangement links TRBV12-3 or TRBV12-4 to TRBJ2-7, with TRBD1 identical over 7 bases. V was clipped by 6 bases and J by 7 bases; unmatched bases: 3. The CDR3 has 11 amino acids. CDR3 sequence reads: CASSKDREQYV. CDR3 bases: TGTGCCAGCAGCAAGGACAGGGAGCAGTACGTC.

This clone has more than one count but fewer than ten. The chain is built from TRBV6-1 and TRBJ2-2; possibly TRBD2 for D (6 bases). Germline CDR1 MNHNS, CDR2 SASEGT. CDR3 size: 17 residues. V shed 0 bases and J shed 6 bases, with 17 bases lying between them. The CDR3 protein is CASSEALLAGGAGELFF. CDR3 nucleotide sequence: TGTGCCAGCAGTGAAGCGCTTCTGGCGGGCGGGGCCGGGGAGCTGTTTTTT.

The rearrangement links TRBV27 to TRBJ2-1; tentatively, D is TRBD1 (5 bases). Trimming pared 8 bases from V and 3 bases from J, leaving 11 bases between. The CDR3 sequence is 13 residues long. The germline V gene has CDR1 MNHEY and CDR2 SMNVEV (reference sequence). The CDR3 loop is CASGWQGYNEQFF. In DNA, the CDR3 is TGTGCCAGCGGTTGGCAGGGCTACAATGAGCAGTTCTTC.

The chain employs TRBV29-1 and TRBJ2-1; 13 positions agree with TRBD2. The germline CDR1 and CDR2 sequences are SQVTM and ANQGSEA. CDR3 size: 16 residues. Trimming removed 2 bases from V and 2 bases from J; junction bases left unmatched: 3. The CDR3 here is CSVEPGLAGAYNEQFF. DNA for the CDR3: TGCAGCGTTGAACCCGGACTAGCGGGAGCCTACAATGAGCAGTTCTTC.

In nucleotides, the CDR3 is TGTGCCAGTAGTATCCTCTCCCGCGGGGCGGCAGAGACCCAGTACTTC. Its translation: CASSILSRGAAETQYF. V is TRBV19 and J is TRBJ2-5, with D perhaps TRBD2 (6 bases). Germline CDR1 is LNHDA and CDR2 is SQIVND (reference sequence). Deletions cut 3 bases from V and 4 bases from J, with 18 bases between. The CDR3 extends over 16 amino acids.

Judged by abundance, this clone is medium-sized. The V and J genes are TRBV19 and TRBJ2-7; 7 bases are a match to TRBD2. V was clipped by 7 bases and J by 2 bases; unmatched bases: 8. CDR3 length equals 14 residues. Germline lookup yields CDR1 LNHDA and CDR2 SQIVND (reference sequence). DNA for the CDR3: TGTGCCAGTAAAATCGGAGCGGGAACCTACGAGCAGTACTTC. Protein sequence: CASKIGAGTYEQYF. The complete variable domain, with remaining parts taken from reference TRBV19 and TRBJ2-7, reads DGGITQSPKYLFRKEGQNVTLSCEQNLNHDAMYWYRQDPGQGLRLIYYSQIVNDFQKGDIAEGYSVSREKKESFPLTVTSAQKNPTAFYLCASKIGAGTYEQYFGPGTRLTVT.

V and J are TRBV18 and TRBJ2-2; 8 bases match TRBD2. The CDR3 runs to 16 residues. Germline V gives CDR1 KGHSH, CDR2 LQKENI. J was trimmed by 4 bases and V by 5 bases; bases with no gene match: 9. CDR3 nucleotides: TGTGCCAGCTCAGAAACACTAGCGGCGAGCACCGGGGAGCTGTTTTTT. Protein product: CASSETLAASTGELFF.

The chain combines TRBV2 with TRBJ2-3; 9 bases line up with TRBD2. Unmatched junction bases numbered 8, after V lost 0 bases and J lost 7 bases. This CDR3 is 16 amino acids long. CDR1 and CDR2 from the germline V gene are SNHLY and FYNNEI. This CDR3 reads CASSEARGGARHTQYF. CDR3 nucleotides: TGTGCCAGCAGTGAAGCGCGCGGGGGGGCCCGTCATACGCAGTATTTT.

The CDR3 sequence is CASSSSFGYTF. CDR3 DNA sequence: TGTGCCAGTAGTAGCAGTTTTGGCTACACCTTC. The chain couples TRBV19 to TRBJ1-2; no clear D. Germline CDR1 is LNHDA and CDR2 is SQIVND (reference sequence). CDR3 length equals 11 residues. The V end lost 4 bases, the J end lost 7 bases, and 7 bases lay between the germline ends. The variable domain in full, with the rest retrieved from reference TRBV19 and TRBJ1-2, is DGGITQSPKYLFRKEGQNVTLSCEQNLNHDAMYWYRQDPGQGLRLIYYSQIVNDFQKGDIAEGYSVSREKKESFPLTVTSAQKNPTAFYLCASSSSFGYTFGSGTRLTVV.

The chain employs TRBV6-5 and TRBJ2-7; the match to TRBD2 covers 13 bases. The trim removed 4 bases at V and 2 bases at J, leaving 2 bases unmatched. The CDR3 contains 15 residues. Germline CDR1 and CDR2: MNHEY and SVGAGI. CDR3 loop: CASSSLAGGAYEQYF. In nucleotides, the CDR3 is TGTGCCAGCAGTTCACTAGCGGGAGGGGCCTACGAGCAGTACTTC.

The rearrangement uses TRBV4-2 and TRBJ1-2, with TRBD1 matching over 10 bases. Germline CDR1 LGHNA, CDR2 YNFKEQ. The V gene end was trimmed by 1 base and the J gene end by 4 bases; junction bases not matched to a gene: 9. The CDR3 runs 17 residues. CDR3 loop: CASSQGLPTGGGYGYTF. CDR3 in DNA: TGTGCCAGCAGCCAAGGACTTCCGACAGGGGGCGGCTATGGCTACACCTTC.

This clone was detected a few times. The rearrangement joins TRBV18 to TRBJ2-7; D not resolved. The germline V and J ends were trimmed by 1 base and 2 bases, with 9 bases remaining between them. CDR1 is KGHSH and CDR2 is LQKENI in the germline V gene. CDR3 length equals 14 residues. In DNA form, the CDR3 reads TGTGCCAGCTCACCACAGGTCAGGCCCTACGAGCAGTACGTC. It yields the protein CASSPQVRPYEQYV.

Of note for this clone: The same CDR3 arises from other DNA sequences in this sample as well. V usage is TRBV19 and J usage is TRBJ1-4; D is perhaps TRBD1 (5 bases). CDR1 LNHDA and CDR2 SQIVND come from the germline V gene (reference sequence). There are 14 residues in the CDR3. V was shortened by 2 bases and J by 8 bases, with 12 bases between the two germline ends. The CDR3 bases are TGTGCCAGTAGTATACGGGGGGACGGCGAAAAACTGTTTTTT. Residues: CASSIRGDGEKLFF.

V is TRBV9 and J is TRBJ2-7; no definite D call. Germline V gives CDR1 SGDLS, CDR2 YYNGEE. V shed 3 bases and J shed 3 bases, with 16 bases lying between them. The CDR3 contains 15 residues. CDR3 sequence: CASSEDGSSHYEQYF. The CDR3 DNA reads as TGTGCCAGCAGCGAAGACGGTAGCTCCCACTACGAGCAGTACTTC.

The rearrangement links TRBV28 to TRBJ2-7; TRBD1 is a possible D gene (5 bases). The CDR3 spans 17 residues. The V gene's germline CDR1 is MDHEN and CDR2 SYDVKM. V gave up 2 bases and J gave up 1 base, with 18 bases separating them. The CDR3 protein is CASSLPSPRQISYEQYV. The CDR3 nucleotides are TGTGCCAGCAGTTTACCCTCCCCTCGACAGATTTCCTACGAGCAGTACGTC.

This clone was detected only once. The gene calls are TRBV7-9 and TRBJ2-5; D is possibly TRBD2 (5 bases). V lost 5 bases and J 4 bases, leaving 14 bases between the germline ends. Germline CDR1 is SEHNR and CDR2 is FQNEAQ (reference sequence). This CDR3 contains 14 residues. The CDR3 loop is CASSPPGGRETQYF. In DNA form, the CDR3 reads TGTGCCAGCAGCCCCCCTGGAGGACGAGAGACCCAGTACTTC.

This sequence joins TRBV6-5 and TRBJ1-6, with D possibly TRBD1 on 6 matching bases. CDR3 length: 15 amino acids. The V and J ends lost 7 bases and 7 bases respectively, with 17 bases between them. CDR1 and CDR2 (germline): MNHEY, SVGAGI. As DNA, the CDR3 is TGTGCCAGCAACCTGGACAGCGCTGGGAATTCACCCCTCCACTTT. It yields the protein CASNLDSAGNSPLHF.

This chain uses TRBV7-2 with TRBJ2-7; 7 bases align to TRBD1. The CDR3 sequence is 15 residues long. Germline trimming cut 0 bases from V and 3 bases from J; bases unmatched to any gene: 5. Germline V gives CDR1 SGHTA, CDR2 FQGNSA. The CDR3 here is CASSLAGQIHYEQYV. The CDR3 DNA follows: TGTGCCAGCAGCTTAGCGGGACAGATACACTACGAGCAGTACGTC.